A selection of T cell receptor beta chains follows, all from one sample in a study of Graves' ophthalmopathy and Graves' hyperthyroidism. In TCRdb, the multiplex PCR reads were re-called with MiXCR into one record per CDR3 protein. The table shows fewer than 650,000 distinct CDR3 sequences, with 20% to 25% occurring only once. The sample consisted of peripheral blood. All receptors derive from a woman aged 18-35 years with stable Graves' hyperthyroidism. Some clones in this sample may be carry-over from other donors' samples. CDR3s include the opening cysteine and the closing phenylalanine or tryptophan. A D gene is named only where the DNA matches it firmly. Clone size is given for some rows only: seen once, a few or many times, or a class if the clone is expanded.

d_gene: .; v_gene: TRBV12-3/TRBV12-4; j_gene: TRBJ2-7; abundance: .; CDR3aa: CASSSELEFDKQYF; CDR3nt: TGTGCCAGCAGCTCAGAACTAGAATTCGATAAGCAGTACTTC
d_gene: TRBD1; v_gene: TRBV12-3/TRBV12-4; j_gene: TRBJ2-7; abundance: many; CDR3aa: CASSSPGQSYEQYF; CDR3nt: TGTGCCAGCAGTTCACCGGGACAGAGCTACGAGCAGTACTTC
d_gene: .; v_gene: TRBV9; j_gene: TRBJ1-1; abundance: many; CDR3aa: CASSPWDGNTEAFF; CDR3nt: TGTGCCAGCAGCCCGTGGGATGGGAACACTGAAGCTTTCTTT
d_gene: TRBD1; v_gene: TRBV6-1; j_gene: TRBJ2-7; abundance: .; CDR3aa: CASSVNRGLNYEQYF; CDR3nt: TGTGCCAGCAGTGTCAACAGGGGGCTTAACTACGAGCAGTACTTC
d_gene: TRBD2; v_gene: TRBV20-1; j_gene: TRBJ2-7; abundance: many; CDR3aa: CSARDIAGYEQYF; CDR3nt: TGCAGTGCCAGAGATATAGCGGGATACGAGCAGTACTTC
d_gene: TRBD1; v_gene: TRBV12-3/TRBV12-4; j_gene: TRBJ1-1; abundance: .; CDR3aa: CASSRDRGEESEAFF; CDR3nt: TGTGCCAGCAGCAGGGACAGGGGAGAGGAGTCTGAAGCTTTCTTT
d_gene: .; v_gene: TRBV7-9; j_gene: TRBJ1-1; abundance: few; CDR3aa: CASSLGGAGAEAFF; CDR3nt: TGTGCCAGCAGCTTAGGAGGGGCCGGGGCTGAAGCTTTCTTT
d_gene: .; v_gene: TRBV28; j_gene: TRBJ2-7; abundance: many; CDR3aa: CASSFEYREPNYEQYF; CDR3nt: TGTGCCAGCAGTTTCGAATACCGGGAGCCAAACTACGAGCAGTACTTC
d_gene: TRBD2; v_gene: TRBV20-1; j_gene: TRBJ2-5; abundance: once; CDR3aa: CSARGEGAIGLAQYF; CDR3nt: TGCAGTGCTAGAGGGGAGGGAGCGATCGGCCTGGCCCAGTACTTC
d_gene: .; v_gene: TRBV6-2/TRBV6-3; j_gene: TRBJ1-5; abundance: many; CDR3aa: CASSYGQLSNQPQHF; CDR3nt: TGTGCCAGCAGTTACGGACAGTTGAGCAATCAGCCCCAGCATTTT
d_gene: .; v_gene: TRBV20-1; j_gene: TRBJ2-5; abundance: .; CDR3aa: CSARKGGGVQETQYF; CDR3nt: TGCAGTGCCCGGAAGGGAGGGGGGGTCCAAGAGACCCAGTACTTC
d_gene: .; v_gene: TRBV24-1; j_gene: TRBJ2-2; abundance: many; CDR3aa: CATSPEGTGELFF; CDR3nt: TGTGCCACCTCTCCCGAAGGGACCGGGGAGCTGTTTTTT
d_gene: .; v_gene: TRBV9; j_gene: TRBJ1-5; abundance: many; CDR3aa: CASSVRGDQPQHF; CDR3nt: TGTGCCAGCAGCGTACGGGGAGATCAGCCCCAGCATTTT
d_gene: .; v_gene: TRBV12-3/TRBV12-4; j_gene: TRBJ1-6; abundance: many; CDR3aa: CASSFRIYSPLHF; CDR3nt: TGTGCCAGCAGTTTTCGGATTTATTCACCCCTCCACTTT
d_gene: .; v_gene: TRBV6-1; j_gene: TRBJ1-1; abundance: once; CDR3aa: CASSPQQGGGAFF; CDR3nt: TGTGCCAGCAGTCCACAACAAGGGGGTGGGGCTTTCTTT
d_gene: .; v_gene: TRBV29-1; j_gene: TRBJ1-1; abundance: .; CDR3aa: CSVGRLGTEAFF; CDR3nt: TGCAGCGTTGGGAGGTTGGGCACTGAAGCTTTCTTT
d_gene: TRBD1; v_gene: TRBV30; j_gene: TRBJ1-5; abundance: .; CDR3aa: CAWSTGDFQPQHF; CDR3nt: TGTGCCTGGAGTACAGGGGATTTTCAGCCCCAGCATTTT
d_gene: .; v_gene: TRBV29-1; j_gene: TRBJ2-5; abundance: many; CDR3aa: CSVVGDYQETQYF; CDR3nt: TGCAGCGTTGTAGGGGACTACCAAGAGACCCAGTACTTC
d_gene: .; v_gene: TRBV20-1; j_gene: TRBJ2-5; abundance: many; CDR3aa: CSARDWERETQYF; CDR3nt: TGCAGTGCTAGAGATTGGGAGCGGGAGACCCAGTACTTC
d_gene: TRBD2; v_gene: TRBV19; j_gene: TRBJ2-7; abundance: few; CDR3aa: CASSPEAGGWSEQYF; CDR3nt: TGTGCCAGTAGCCCGGAGGCGGGAGGCTGGAGCGAGCAGTACTTC
d_gene: TRBD1; v_gene: TRBV20-1; j_gene: TRBJ1-5; abundance: once; CDR3aa: CSATRGAGQPQHF; CDR3nt: TGCAGTGCTACCAGGGGGGCGGGGCAGCCCCAGCATTTT
d_gene: .; v_gene: TRBV27; j_gene: TRBJ2-2; abundance: many; CDR3aa: CASSSSGGLSNTGELFF; CDR3nt: TGTGCCAGCAGCTCCTCGGGCGGGCTATCCAACACCGGGGAGCTGTTTTTT
d_gene: .; v_gene: TRBV12-5; j_gene: TRBJ1-5; abundance: many; CDR3aa: CASGKGSNQPQHF; CDR3nt: TGTGCTAGTGGGAAGGGGAGCAATCAGCCCCAGCATTTT
d_gene: .; v_gene: TRBV7-7; j_gene: TRBJ2-7; abundance: .; CDR3aa: CASSVDSTTYEQYF; CDR3nt: TGTGCTAGCAGCGTGGACAGCACAACCTACGAGCAGTACTTC
d_gene: .; v_gene: TRBV19; j_gene: TRBJ1-5; abundance: .; CDR3aa: CASTPNRAGNQPQHF; CDR3nt: TGTGCCAGTACTCCTAACAGGGCCGGCAATCAGCCCCAGCATTTT
d_gene: TRBD2; v_gene: TRBV20-1; j_gene: TRBJ2-7; abundance: many; CDR3aa: CSASLAGAFSYEQYF; CDR3nt: TGCAGTGCTAGCCTAGCGGGGGCCTTCTCCTACGAGCAGTACTTC
d_gene: .; v_gene: TRBV10-3; j_gene: TRBJ2-5; abundance: .; CDR3aa: CAIRDVGETQYF; CDR3nt: TGTGCCATCCGCGACGTGGGAGAGACCCAGTACTTC
d_gene: .; v_gene: TRBV6-5; j_gene: TRBJ2-7; abundance: many; CDR3aa: CASSWGDPRTYEQYF; CDR3nt: TGTGCCAGCAGTTGGGGCGACCCGAGAACCTACGAGCAGTACTTC
d_gene: .; v_gene: TRBV6-2/TRBV6-3; j_gene: TRBJ1-1; abundance: many; CDR3aa: CASSYQIREAFF; CDR3nt: TGTGCCAGCAGTTACCAAATAAGGGAAGCTTTCTTT
d_gene: TRBD1; v_gene: TRBV28; j_gene: TRBJ1-2; abundance: few; CDR3aa: CASSLLGQYGGYTF; CDR3nt: TGTGCCAGCAGTTTGCTGGGACAGTACGGTGGCTACACCTTC
d_gene: TRBD1; v_gene: TRBV19; j_gene: TRBJ1-1; abundance: few; CDR3aa: CATTTGGLNTEAFF; CDR3nt: TGTGCCACCACGACAGGGGGCCTGAACACTGAAGCTTTCTTT
d_gene: TRBD1; v_gene: TRBV6-1; j_gene: TRBJ1-6; abundance: many; CDR3aa: CASRATGVGSPLHF; CDR3nt: TGTGCCAGCAGAGCGACAGGGGTTGGGTCACCCCTCCACTTT
d_gene: TRBD1; v_gene: TRBV19; j_gene: TRBJ2-7; abundance: many; CDR3aa: CASSANRGRKNEQYF; CDR3nt: TGTGCCAGTAGTGCGAACAGGGGGCGAAAAAACGAGCAGTACTTC
d_gene: .; v_gene: TRBV27; j_gene: TRBJ1-1; abundance: many; CDR3aa: CASRSTGNTEAFF; CDR3nt: TGTGCCAGCAGGTCTACGGGGAACACTGAAGCTTTCTTT
d_gene: .; v_gene: TRBV27; j_gene: TRBJ1-1; abundance: many; CDR3aa: CASRGAMNTEAFF; CDR3nt: TGTGCCAGCAGGGGGGCCATGAACACTGAAGCTTTCTTT
d_gene: .; v_gene: TRBV11-1; j_gene: TRBJ1-2; abundance: few; CDR3aa: CASSYPGETTIYGYTF; CDR3nt: TGTGCCAGCAGCTACCCCGGAGAAACCACTATCTATGGCTACACCTTC
d_gene: .; v_gene: TRBV5-1; j_gene: TRBJ2-1; abundance: many; CDR3aa: CASSLDGTVYNEQFF; CDR3nt: TGCGCCAGCAGCTTGGATGGGACGGTCTACAATGAGCAGTTCTTC
d_gene: TRBD1; v_gene: TRBV6-1; j_gene: TRBJ2-7; abundance: few; CDR3aa: CASSRRGNYEQYF; CDR3nt: TGTGCCAGCAGTCGCAGGGGGAACTACGAGCAGTACTTC
d_gene: .; v_gene: TRBV5-5; j_gene: TRBJ2-2; abundance: few; CDR3aa: CASSLAAGGGGELFF; CDR3nt: TGTGCCAGCAGCTTGGCTGCAGGGGGAGGTGGGGAGCTGTTTTTT
d_gene: .; v_gene: TRBV11-2; j_gene: TRBJ2-7; abundance: many; CDR3aa: CASSSRTDRYEQYF; CDR3nt: TGTGCCAGCAGCTCGAGGACAGACCGCTACGAGCAGTACTTC
d_gene: TRBD1; v_gene: TRBV6-1; j_gene: TRBJ1-1; abundance: many; CDR3aa: CASSRTGAEAFF; CDR3nt: TGTGCCAGCAGTAGGACAGGGGCTGAAGCTTTCTTT
d_gene: TRBD1; v_gene: TRBV4-2; j_gene: TRBJ2-7; abundance: few; CDR3aa: CASSPGTGGQNSYEQYF; CDR3nt: TGTGCCAGCAGCCCGGGGACAGGGGGCCAAAACTCCTACGAGCAGTACTTC
d_gene: TRBD1; v_gene: TRBV20-1; j_gene: TRBJ1-2; abundance: .; CDR3aa: CSATATGVGYGYTF; CDR3nt: TGCAGTGCCACAGCGACAGGGGTAGGCTATGGCTACACCTTC
d_gene: .; v_gene: TRBV6-1; j_gene: TRBJ2-2; abundance: many; CDR3aa: CASRPPTGNTGELFF; CDR3nt: TGTGCCAGCAGGCCCCCCACAGGGAATACCGGGGAGCTGTTTTTT
d_gene: .; v_gene: TRBV7-2; j_gene: TRBJ1-3; abundance: many; CDR3aa: CASSPGNGNTIYF; CDR3nt: TGTGCCAGCAGCCCCGGAAATGGAAACACCATATATTTT
d_gene: .; v_gene: TRBV6-1; j_gene: TRBJ1-5; abundance: many; CDR3aa: CASSERSIQPQHF; CDR3nt: TGTGCCAGCAGTGAACGGAGCATCCAGCCCCAGCATTTT
d_gene: .; v_gene: TRBV20-1; j_gene: TRBJ2-7; abundance: many; CDR3aa: CSASSGGVYEQYF; CDR3nt: TGCAGTGCTAGCAGCGGTGGGGTCTACGAGCAGTACTTC
d_gene: TRBD1; v_gene: TRBV7-2; j_gene: TRBJ1-2; abundance: .; CDR3aa: CASSRDRVGAGYTF; CDR3nt: TGTGCCAGTTCCAGAGACAGGGTCGGCGCTGGCTACACCTTC
d_gene: .; v_gene: TRBV11-3; j_gene: TRBJ2-5; abundance: many; CDR3aa: CASSLGVGNAGETQYF; CDR3nt: TGTGCCAGCAGCTTAGGTGTGGGGAACGCCGGAGAGACCCAGTACTTC
d_gene: TRBD1; v_gene: TRBV19; j_gene: TRBJ2-5; abundance: once; CDR3aa: CASSIGTGANQETQYF; CDR3nt: TGTGCCAGTAGTATAGGGACAGGAGCGAACCAAGAGACCCAGTACTTC
d_gene: .; v_gene: TRBV29-1; j_gene: TRBJ1-1; abundance: many; CDR3aa: CSVTERDTEAFF; CDR3nt: TGCAGCGTAACCGAGAGGGACACTGAAGCTTTCTTT
d_gene: .; v_gene: TRBV6-1; j_gene: TRBJ2-2; abundance: many; CDR3aa: CASSTAGQGGRTGELFF; CDR3nt: TGTGCCAGCAGTACCGCTGGACAGGGAGGGCGCACCGGGGAGCTGTTTTTT
d_gene: .; v_gene: TRBV6-1; j_gene: TRBJ2-7; abundance: .; CDR3aa: CASSEDGGLLPEQYF; CDR3nt: TGTGCCAGCAGTGAAGATGGGGGGCTGCTCCCCGAGCAGTACTTC
d_gene: TRBD2; v_gene: TRBV20-1; j_gene: TRBJ2-7; abundance: many; CDR3aa: CSARDHGLAGGTYEQYF; CDR3nt: TGCAGTGCTAGAGATCACGGACTAGCGGGGGGTACCTACGAGCAGTACTTC
d_gene: TRBD1; v_gene: TRBV15; j_gene: TRBJ1-6; abundance: many; CDR3aa: CATGDRVNSPLHF; CDR3nt: TGTGCCACCGGAGACAGGGTGAATTCACCCCTCCACTTT